The 25 T cell receptor beta chains below all came from one sample that was sequenced in a study of regulatory T cells in long-lasting Graves disease (dated by TCRdb to about 2021). Library method: multiplex PCR. Sequencing was carried out with an Illumina HiSeq 4000. To build TCR beta libraries, CDR3 regions were amplified by Arm-PCR using iRepertoire HTBI primers. TCRdb redid the processing of the public reads, applying fastp at Q25 and MiXCR, and retained in-frame beta chains. Rows matching on CDR3 protein sequence are summarized as one entry with the most common DNA and genes. The sample contains roughly 450,000 distinct CDR3 sequences, roughly a quarter of them found a single time. Clones ranked in the top ten supply about 27% of the sample. Sample time point, as interpreted from the label and publication: persistent/refractory GD, antithyroid drugs over 5 years with positive TRAb. For both TCR sequencing and RNA sequencing, RNA was extracted from PBMCs in TRIzol.

Sample: peripheral blood mononuclear cells (PBMCs), taken when the disease was refractory, from a patient treated with antithyroid drugs. The receptors stem from a female donor with Graves disease.

The V call is TRBV7-2, the J call TRBJ2-7; unclear D gene. This CDR3 is 13 amino acids long. Trimming shortened V by 2 bases and J by 0 bases, and 5 bases separated the two germline ends. Germline CDR1 and CDR2: SGHTA and FQGNSA. CDR3 in DNA: TGTGCCAGCAGCTTAAGGCACTCCTACGAGCAGTACTTC. It translates to CASSLRHSYEQYF.

At least ten counts were recorded for this clonotype. This sequence joins TRBV28 and TRBJ1-5; TRBD1 is a possible D gene (5 bases). Trimming cost V 5 bases and J 4 bases, with 9 bases left between them. From germline, CDR1 is MDHEN and CDR2 SYDVKM. This CDR3 region has 13 residues. CDR3 nucleotides: TGTGCCAGCAGTCGACAGCTAAATCAGCCCCAGCATTTT. Protein product: CASSRQLNQPQHF. Complete variable domain (other parts from reference TRBV28 and TRBJ1-5): DVKVTQSSRYLVKRTGEKVFLECVQDMDHENMFWYRQDPGLGLRLIYFSYDVKMKEKGDIPEGYSVSREKKERFSLILESASTNQTSMYLCASSRQLNQPQHFGDGTRLSIL.

The V gene is TRBV15, the J gene TRBJ1-5; D is unresolved. The CDR3 loop spans 13 amino acids. Deletions cut 0 bases from V and 7 bases from J, with 7 bases between. The germline gives CDR1 LNHNV, CDR2 YYDKDF (reference sequence). The CDR3 loop reads CATSRDLEQPQHF. CDR3 DNA sequence: TGTGCCACCAGCAGAGATTTAGAGCAGCCCCAGCATTTT. Full variable domain (rest looked up from reference TRBV15 and TRBJ1-5): DAMVIQNPRYQVTQFGKPVTLSCSQTLNHNVMYWYQQKSSQAPKLLFHYYDKDFNNEADTPDNFQSRRPNTSFCFLDIRSPGLGDTAMYLCATSRDLEQPQHFGDGTRLSIL.

CDR3 amino acids: CASSEFETGELFF. The CDR3 coding sequence is TGTGCCAGCAGTGAATTTGAGACCGGGGAGCTGTTTTTT. The V and J genes are TRBV2 and TRBJ2-2; unclear D gene. This CDR3 is 13 amino acids long. CDR1 is SNHLY, CDR2 FYNNEI, per germline. V lost 2 bases to trimming and J lost 5 bases, with 6 bases between them.

This clonotype was seen a few times. The chain combines TRBV20-1 with TRBJ1-1; D is perhaps TRBD1 (5 bases). There are 13 residues in the CDR3. Trimming pared 3 bases from V and 5 bases from J, leaving 13 bases between. The V gene's germline CDR1 is DFQATT and CDR2 SNEGSKA (reference sequence). CDR3 sequence (DNA): TGCAGTGCTAGGGGTAGAGGGGAAACTGAAGCTTTCTTT. Encoded protein: CSARGRGETEAFF.

This chain uses TRBV29-1 with TRBJ1-4; D call uncertain. The germline gives CDR1 SQVTM, CDR2 ANQGSEA. The CDR3 extends over 13 amino acids. Trimming took off 3 bases at V and 8 bases at J, with 13 bases between the two ends. CDR3 in DNA: TGCAGCGTTGAGGGCAGGACTGGGGAAAAACTGTTTTTT. Its translation is CSVEGRTGEKLFF.

CDR3 sequence reads: CASSLAYTGGETQYF. CDR3 coding DNA: TGTGCCAGCAGCTTGGCCTATACAGGGGGGGAGACCCAGTACTTC. This chain uses TRBV5-6 with TRBJ2-5, with TRBD1 matching over 8 bases. The ends lost 0 bases at V and 5 bases at J; junction bases unmatched: 6. CDR3 length: 15 amino acids. Per the germline V gene, CDR1 is SGHDT and CDR2 is YYEEEE. Drawing the rest from reference TRBV5-6 and TRBJ2-5, the complete variable domain is DAGVTQSPTHLIKTRGQQVTLRCSPKSGHDTVSWYQQALGQGPQFIFQYYEEEERQRGNFPDRFSGHQFPNYSSELNVNALLLGDSALYLCASSLAYTGGETQYFGPGTRLLVL.

This clonotype showed up just a few times. The chain employs TRBV7-9 and TRBJ2-5; 12 nucleotides match TRBD2. Germline assignment: CDR1 SEHNR and CDR2 FQNEAQ (reference sequence). V trimming: 6 bases; J trimming: 2 bases; junction bases outside the gene matches: 10. This CDR3 has 17 amino acids. CDR3 DNA sequence: TGTGCCAGCAGGTCAGGCCGAGGACTAGCGGGACAAGAGACCCAGTACTTC. Its protein product is CASRSGRGLAGQETQYF. The full variable domain, in which reference TRBV7-9 and TRBJ2-5 provide the parts outside the CDR3, is DTGVSQNPRHKITKRGQNVTFRCDPISEHNRLYWYRQTLGQGPEFLTYFQNEAQLEKSRLLSDRFSAERPKGSFSTLEIQRTEQGDSAMYLCASRSGRGLAGQETQYFGPGTRLLVL.

V gene TRBV5-1 combines with J gene TRBJ1-1, with D possibly matching TRBD1 (6 bases). The CDR3 consists of 15 residues. Looked up from germline, CDR1 is SGHRS and CDR2 is YFSETQ. Trimming took off 4 bases at V and 2 bases at J, with 15 bases between the two ends. The CDR3, as DNA: TGCGCCAGCAGCCAAAGGGCAGGGGTAAACACTGAAGCTTTCTTT. Translating it yields CASSQRAGVNTEAFF.

The chain combines TRBV15 with TRBJ2-2; D not resolved. The CDR3 totals 16 residues. With 1 base removed from V and 1 base from J, the gap between germline ends came to 10 bases. The V gene's germline CDR1 is LNHNV and CDR2 YYDKDF (reference sequence). The CDR3 protein is CATSRAGRGNTGELFF. In nucleotides, the CDR3 is TGTGCCACCAGCAGAGCCGGACGAGGGAACACCGGGGAGCTGTTTTTT.

In this sample, this clonotype turned up a few times. The chain recombines TRBV7-2 with TRBJ1-5; D uncertain. The CDR3 sequence is 16 residues long. Germline CDR1 and CDR2: SGHTA and FQGNSA. Trimming cost V 5 bases and J 4 bases, with 18 bases left between them. The CDR3 is CASSPALFPANQPQHF. In DNA, the CDR3 is TGTGCCAGCAGCCCCGCGTTATTCCCGGCGAATCAGCCCCAGCATTTT.

This clonotype was seen a handful of times. This chain's CDR3 is CASSPGDTKGYEQYF. CDR3 nucleotide sequence: TGCGCCAGCAGCCCAGGGGATACTAAAGGCTACGAGCAGTACTTC. The chain has TRBV5-1 and TRBJ2-7, with D possibly matching TRBD1 (6 bases). This CDR3 region has 15 residues. Germline loops: CDR1 SGHRS, CDR2 YFSETQ. Trimming left V 4 bases short and J 3 bases short, with 17 bases between.

V gene TRBV5-1 combines with J gene TRBJ2-7; D is uncertain. V dropped 0 bases and J dropped 3 bases, with 10 bases sitting between them. Germline assignment: CDR1 SGHRS and CDR2 YFSETQ. The CDR3 has 14 residues. The CDR3 protein is CASSLEVHLYEQYF. The CDR3 DNA sequence: TGCGCCAGCAGCTTGGAAGTACACCTCTACGAGCAGTACTTC.

The chain uses TRBV25-1 and TRBJ2-5; 7 positions match TRBD2. Germline assignment: CDR1 MGHDK and CDR2 SYGVNS. Trimming cost V 5 bases and J 5 bases; bases outside gene matches: 8. The CDR3 is 14 amino acids. CDR3 residues: CASSYTPRGETQYF. DNA of the CDR3: TGTGCCAGCAGTTATACCCCGCGGGGGGAGACCCAGTACTTC.

This clonotype appeared many times. At one end, the junction sequence differs from germline, possibly due to a read error. The chain employs TRBV2 and TRBJ1-4; D unresolved. CDR3 length equals 16 residues. Germline V lookup: CDR1 SNHLY, CDR2 FYNNEI. Here the CDR3 DNA reads TGTGCCAGCAGCGAAGAGGCAGCCTCAACTAATGAAAAACTGTTTTTT. It is translated as CASSEEAASTNEKLFF.

This clonotype appeared many times. V is TRBV12-3 or TRBV12-4 and J is TRBJ2-5; the D call may be TRBD1 or TRBD2 (5 bases each). V was trimmed by 4 bases and J by 5 bases, leaving 20 bases between them. The CDR3 is made up of 16 amino acids. CDR3 DNA sequence: TGTGCCAGCAGTTGGCCCGGTAGGGGCGGGTCGGAGACCCAGTACTTC. It codes for CASSWPGRGGSETQYF.

Ten or more counts support this clonotype. The genes are TRBV29-1 and TRBJ1-1; D is ambiguous. The CDR3 has 13 residues. Trimming cost V 3 bases and J 1 base, with 9 bases left between them. From germline, CDR1 is SQVTM and CDR2 ANQGSEA. The CDR3 region is CSVDSQRNTEAFF. The CDR3 nucleotides are TGCAGCGTTGACTCGCAAAGGAACACTGAAGCTTTCTTT.

J is TRBJ1-3 and V is TRBV4-1; the match to TRBD1 covers 9 bases. The junction had 5 bases not matched to a gene; V was cut back by 4 bases and J by 4 bases. The CDR3 is 15 residues long. CDR1 and CDR2 (germline): MGHRA, YSYEKL. CDR3 region: CASSLGQGEGNTIYF. CDR3 sequence (DNA): TGCGCCAGCAGCCTGGGACAGGGTGAAGGAAACACCATATATTTT.

This chain connects TRBV2 to TRBJ1-2, with D possibly matching TRBD1 (5 bases). Trimming cost V 1 base and J 7 bases, with 16 bases left between them. The CDR3 is 15 amino acids. Germline values: CDR1 SNHLY, CDR2 FYNNEI. CDR3 nucleotide sequence: TGTGCCAGCAGTGAAGAGCAGGGCCCCTCTGGTGGCTACACCTTC. Translation: CASSEEQGPSGGYTF.

The CDR3 DNA reads as TGTGCCAGCAGCCCAAGAACCGGAAATGGCTACACCTTC. This codes for CASSPRTGNGYTF. The chain recombines TRBV4-2 with TRBJ1-2; D is uncertain. This CDR3 has 13 amino acids. Germline V gene lookup returns CDR1 LGHNA and CDR2 YNFKEQ. The V end lost 4 bases, the J end lost 6 bases, and 12 bases lay between the germline ends.

Many counts were recorded for this clonotype. The rearrangement links TRBV6-1 to TRBJ2-5; 13 bases are shared with TRBD2. The CDR3 sequence is 14 residues long. Germline loops: CDR1 MNHNS, CDR2 SASEGT. The junction had 5 bases not matched to a gene; V was cut back by 4 bases and J by 9 bases. The DNA of the CDR3 is TGTGCCAGCAGTGTGGGGACTAGCGGGATTTCCCAGTACTTC. Protein: CASSVGTSGISQYF.

This clonotype was found a few times. The chain employs TRBV5-1 and TRBJ2-7, with D maybe TRBD2 (5 bases). V lost 3 bases, J lost 3 bases, and 10 bases lay in between. Germline values: CDR1 SGHRS, CDR2 YFSETQ. CDR3 length equals 13 residues. This CDR3 is CASSYGGDYEQYF. In nucleotides, the CDR3 is TGCGCCAGCAGCTATGGAGGCGACTACGAGCAGTACTTC. The whole variable domain, remainder taken from reference TRBV5-1 and TRBJ2-7, is KAGVTQTPRYLIKTRGQQVTLSCSPISGHRSVSWYQQTPGQGLQFLFEYFSETQRNKGNFPGRFSGRQFSNSRSEMNVSTLELGDSALYLCASSYGGDYEQYFGPGTRLTVT.

In its sample, this clonotype was seen many times. The rearrangement links TRBV20-1 to TRBJ2-5, with TRBD2 as a possible D gene (6 bases). V was cut by 7 bases and J by 4 bases, with 10 bases left in between. CDR3 length: 11 residues. Germline lookup yields CDR1 DFQATT and CDR2 SNEGSKA (reference sequence). The CDR3 nucleotides read TGCAGTGAGACTAGTGGAGAGACCCAGTACTTC. The encoded protein is CSETSGETQYF.

In this sample, this clonotype turned up a few times. V gene TRBV19 combines with J gene TRBJ1-1; 10 bases are shared with TRBD1. In germline, CDR1 is LNHDA, CDR2 SQIVND (reference sequence). V lost 4 bases to trimming and J lost 3 bases; unmatched junction nucleotides: 5. The CDR3 contains 15 residues. CDR3 bases: TGTGCCAGTAGTAACCGGGACAGGGGAGACACTGAAGCTTTCTTT. Encoded protein: CASSNRDRGDTEAFF.

The sample holds many counts of this clonotype. The gene calls are TRBV2 and TRBJ2-2; 8 bases map to TRBD2. Germline-derived CDR1 and CDR2 are SNHLY and FYNNEI. The CDR3 has 15 amino acids. Trimming at V came to 9 bases and at J to 1 base, leaving 7 bases not matched to a gene. CDR3 region: CASRVSGMNTGELFF. The DNA of the CDR3 is TGTGCCAGTCGGGTTAGCGGGATGAACACCGGGGAGCTGTTTTTT.